This T cell receptor beta chain was observed in a study of T cell repertoires in cytomegalovirus infection. Looking at the study overall: CMV epitopes that were recently identified and HLA-C-restricted were used alongside well-studied HLA-B-restricted ones. Public TCR beta signatures indicated both CMV infection and matching HLA type. Overall study results and limits: The cumulative frequency of public TCR beta families distinguished individuals who carried CMV together with the relevant HLA. The ex vivo response showed dominance by HLA-C-restricted CMV-specific TCR beta clonotypes.

V lost 5 bases, J lost 0 bases, and 11 bases lay in between. The length of the CDR3 is 14 residues. CDR1 SGHTA and CDR2 FQGNSA come from the germline V gene. Concerning this clonotype: Its target is not known.

TCRdb redid the calling of the reads with MiXCR, one entry per CDR3 protein. Of under 150,000 distinct CDR3 sequences in the sample, over 25% were seen once. V usage is TRBV7-2 and J usage is TRBJ2-7, with a weak D call TRBD2 (6 bases). Material: CD8+ T cells from cultured PBMCs, obtained from culture after CMV antigen stimulation. This receptor was taken from a human donor in good health (CMV status not recorded). Some clones in this sample may be carry-over from other donors' samples. The CDR3 sequence: CASSPRGSSYEQYF. CDR3 nucleotides: TGTGCCAGCAGCCCCCGGGGGAGCTCCTACGAGCAGTACTTC.